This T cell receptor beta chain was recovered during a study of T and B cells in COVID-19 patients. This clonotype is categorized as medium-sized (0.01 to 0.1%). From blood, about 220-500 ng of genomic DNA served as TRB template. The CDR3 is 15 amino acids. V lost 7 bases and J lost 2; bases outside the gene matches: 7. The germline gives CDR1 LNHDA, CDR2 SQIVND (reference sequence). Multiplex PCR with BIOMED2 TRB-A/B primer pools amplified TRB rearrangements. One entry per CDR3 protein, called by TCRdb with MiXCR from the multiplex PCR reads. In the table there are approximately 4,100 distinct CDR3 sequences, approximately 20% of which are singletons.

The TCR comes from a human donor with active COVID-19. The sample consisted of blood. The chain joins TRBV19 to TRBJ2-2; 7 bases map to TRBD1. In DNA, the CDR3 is TGTGCCAGTAACAGGGGTCAGGTTAACACCGGGGAGCTGTTTTTT. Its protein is CASNRGQVNTGELFF. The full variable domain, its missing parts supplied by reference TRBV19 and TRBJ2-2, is DGGITQSPKYLFRKEGQNVTLSCEQNLNHDAMYWYRQDPGQGLRLIYYSQIVNDFQKGDIAEGYSVSREKKESFPLTVTSAQKNPTAFYLCASNRGQVNTGELFFGEGSRLTVL.